Presented here are 6 T cell receptor beta chains from one specimen sequenced in a study of blood T cell repertoires in COVID-19. Libraries were prepared by immunoSEQ multiplex PCR; TCRdb keeps only in-frame clonotypes and omits some of them. Altogether approximately 110,000 clones are present, roughly 85% being singletons, with the ten largest covering around 13%. The specimen sequenced was peripheral blood. The receptor source for this set is a human donor in a cohort sampled during active COVID-19.

The chain employs TRBV7-6 and TRBJ2-1, with D possibly being TRBD2 (5 bases). V lost 5 bases and J 9 bases, leaving 20 bases between the germline ends. Germline CDR1 is SGHVS and CDR2 is FNYEAQ. CDR3 length: 15 amino acids. This CDR3 is CASSPRTDPFSEQFF. The CDR3 coding sequence is TGTGCCAGCAGCCCGCGGACTGATCCATTCAGTGAGCAGTTCTTC.

CDR3 protein: CASTDYNEQFF. CDR3 DNA: TGCGCCAGTACAGACTACAATGAGCAGTTCTTC. The genes are TRBV5-1 and TRBJ2-1, with D uncertain. The germline gives CDR1 SGHRS, CDR2 YFSETQ. The CDR3 extends over 11 amino acids. Trimming cost V 8 bases and J 3 bases, with 6 bases left between them. Full variable domain (rest looked up from reference TRBV5-1 and TRBJ2-1): KAGVTQTPRYLIKTRGQQVTLSCSPISGHRSVSWYQQTPGQGLQFLFEYFSETQRNKGNFPGRFSGRQFSNSRSEMNVSTLELGDSALYLCASTDYNEQFFGPGTRLTVL.

The CDR3 loop reads CASRTSEGSTDTQYF. CDR3 sequence (DNA): TGTGCCAGCAGAACTAGCGAGGGGAGCACAGATACGCAGTATTTT. The V gene is TRBV6-5, the J gene TRBJ2-3; 7 nucleotides line up with TRBD2. The junction had 6 bases not matched to a gene; V was cut back by 6 bases and J by 0 bases. Germline loops: CDR1 MNHEY, CDR2 SVGAGI. The CDR3 is 15 residues long.

This sequence joins TRBV21-1 and TRBJ1-1; the D segment call TRBD1 is taken from the table without a DNA check. TRBV21-1 is a recognized pseudogene. The CDR3 extends over 19 amino acids. CDR3 amino acids: CASSKVAGDPGALGTEAFF. The CDR3 DNA follows: TGTGCCAGCAGCAAAGTTGCTGGGGATCCAGGGGCGCTTGGCACTGAAGCTTTCTTT.

The V and J genes are TRBV6-2 or TRBV6-3 and TRBJ2-7; 7 nucleotides line up with TRBD1. J gave up 2 bases and V 5 bases, and 3 bases lay outside the gene matches. Germline loops: CDR1 MNHEY, CDR2 SVGEGT. This CDR3 contains 13 residues. The CDR3 nucleotides read TGTGCCAGCAGTCGACAGGGACCCTACGAGCAGTACTTC. It encodes CASSRQGPYEQYF.

The rearrangement joins TRBV6-5 to TRBJ2-7, with D possibly TRBD1 on 5 matching bases. The V gene's germline CDR1 is MNHEY and CDR2 SVGAGI. Trimming took off 6 bases at V and 0 bases at J, with 12 bases between the two ends. There are 14 residues in the CDR3. CDR3 protein: CASRPGSISYEQYF. As DNA, the CDR3 is TGTGCCAGCAGACCAGGGTCAATCTCCTACGAGCAGTACTTC.